These T cell receptor beta chains were read from a single sample in a study of vaccination effects on CD4 cells after COVID-19. Assay: immunoSEQ multiplex PCR; the TCRdb copy retains only in-frame clones and omits some. The table has about 50,000 clones, around 80% seen once. Antigens for these TCRs are unknown. Sequencing was performed on CD4+ T cells from PBMCs cultured without peptide, taken before COVID-19 vaccination. Every receptor here comes from a human donor who received a COVID-19 vaccine. Both conserved end residues are trimmed from each CDR3. Fields, in order: V gene, CDR3 length, CDR3 protein.

>TRBV3-1/TRBV3-2|13
ASSQDGWGRAEAF
>TRBV3-1/TRBV3-2|12
ASSPTGQVHGYT
>TRBV10-3|15
AISPGRTSGGAHEQF
>TRBV3-1/TRBV3-2|14
ASSPLEGWVTGELF
>TRBV5-4|12
ASSLNQGSYGYT
>TRBV7-8|12
ASSRDRGPRELF
>TRBV7-2|14
ASSLAKGQVIETQY
>TRBV30|12
AWRERTGSEKLF
>TRBV7-8|15
ASSLSQPTLSYNEQF
>TRBV13|9
ASSSTDTQY
>TRBV6-2/TRBV6-3|12
ASSYVLPPDTQY
>TRBV5-5|16
ASSLEVIGSSYNSPLH
>TRBV5-1|13
ASSLDGQGIEKLF
>TRBV28|13
ASSFFGGVTDTQY
>TRBV3-1/TRBV3-2|11
ASSPFVGQPQH
>TRBV3-1/TRBV3-2|14
ASSQASGGARGEQF
>TRBV6-5|12
ASILAGGRDTQY
>TRBV9|13
ASSGGLAGVNEQF
>TRBV5-6|15
ASSRITGGRGNQPQH
>TRBV18|13
ASSPFSDAGNTIY
>TRBV5-4|15
ASSLGGGSSSTDTQY
>TRBV7-2|14
ASSLERGGKGYGYT
>TRBV5-1|12
ASSVGQENTEAF
>TRBV14|11
ASSPTRNTEAF
>TRBV6-5|14
ASSYRPGQNNSPLH
>TRBV7-3|11
ASSLTTQNEQF
>TRBV27|14
ASSLFFTRGDSPLH
>TRBV18|13
ASSPQGGRTDTQY
>TRBV9|15
ASSVTTDHTGMNEQF
>TRBV12-3/TRBV12-4|11
ASSTGAGNTIY
>TRBV5-1|12
ASSLTPEADTQY
>TRBV2|13
ASRDIAGGGDTQY
>TRBV18|14
ASSPSLTSGANVLT
>TRBV30|12
ASTTGPINSPLH
>TRBV12-5|12
ASGLVPLYNEQF
>TRBV29-1|10
TATGQRYGYT
>TRBV9|14
ASSGSGLSSGNTIY
>TRBV3-1/TRBV3-2|15
ASSLPGTGRTGNTIY
>TRBV7-8|10
ASSLSGNTIY
>TRBV28|13
ATREGTGGNNEQF